A selection of T cell receptor beta chains follows, all from one sample in a study of beta chain features in type 1 diabetes. Profiling relied on immunoSEQ multiplex PCR, and the TCRdb table lists in-frame clones only, not all of them. The sample includes under 300,000 clones, roughly 14% of them seen just once. Sequencing was performed on naive CD4+ T cells from blood. The receptor set was obtained from a man aged 25-45 years with type 1 diabetes. Both conserved end residues are part of each CDR3. A D gene is named only where the DNA matches it firmly. Where a row states a size, it is once, few, many or the class of an expanded clone; other rows omit it.

clone size: few; CDR3 length: 13; J gene: TRBJ2-3; V gene: TRBV29-1; D gene: TRBD1; CDR3 DNA: TGCAGCGTTGGCAGGGGGCAAACGGATACGCAGTATTTT; CDR3 protein: CSVGRGQTDTQYF
clone size: once; CDR3 length: 11; J gene: TRBJ2-3; V gene: TRBV2; D gene: .; CDR3 DNA: TGTGCCAGCCATCGTTTAGAGACGCAGTATTTT; CDR3 protein: CASHRLETQYF
clone size: few; CDR3 length: 12; J gene: TRBJ2-3; V gene: TRBV28; D gene: .; CDR3 DNA: TGTGCCAGCAGCCAGGGCACAGATACGCAGTATTTT; CDR3 protein: CASSQGTDTQYF
clone size: .; CDR3 length: 17; J gene: TRBJ2-5; V gene: TRBV19; D gene: TRBD2; CDR3 DNA: TGTGCCAGTAGTCCCTCGTGGCGGGGGGGATCCCAAGAGACCCAGTACTTC; CDR3 protein: CASSPSWRGGSQETQYF
clone size: few; CDR3 length: 13; J gene: TRBJ1-5; V gene: TRBV18; D gene: TRBD1; CDR3 DNA: TGTGCCAGCTCACGGGACAGGAATCAGCCCCAGCATTTT; CDR3 protein: CASSRDRNQPQHF
clone size: few; CDR3 length: 13; J gene: TRBJ1-3; V gene: TRBV6-5; D gene: .; CDR3 DNA: TGTGCCAGCAGTTACCAACAGGGAAACACCATATATTTT; CDR3 protein: CASSYQQGNTIYF
clone size: .; CDR3 length: 16; J gene: TRBJ2-5; V gene: TRBV28; D gene: .; CDR3 DNA: TGTGCCAGCACCGACCCCGGGGGACTGAAACAAGAGACCCAGTACTTC; CDR3 protein: CASTDPGGLKQETQYF
clone size: few; CDR3 length: 12; J gene: TRBJ1-2; V gene: TRBV19; D gene: .; CDR3 DNA: TGTGCCAGTACCGCAGGGAACTATGGCTACACCTTC; CDR3 protein: CASTAGNYGYTF
clone size: .; CDR3 length: 18; J gene: TRBJ2-1; V gene: TRBV5-1; D gene: TRBD2; CDR3 DNA: TGCGCCAGCAGCTTGGGAGGTAGCGGGGGGCATTCCTACAATGAGCAGTTCTTC; CDR3 protein: CASSLGGSGGHSYNEQFF
clone size: .; CDR3 length: 16; J gene: TRBJ1-2; V gene: TRBV15; D gene: TRBD1; CDR3 DNA: TGTGCCACCAGCAGAGATAGGACAGGGGGTCGAGAAGGCTACACCTTC; CDR3 protein: CATSRDRTGGREGYTF
clone size: .; CDR3 length: 13; J gene: TRBJ2-7; V gene: TRBV27; D gene: .; CDR3 DNA: TGTGCCAGCAGTTTGCAGGGATCCTACGAGCAGTACTTC; CDR3 protein: CASSLQGSYEQYF
clone size: .; CDR3 length: 15; J gene: TRBJ2-2; V gene: TRBV5-1; D gene: .; CDR3 DNA: TGCGCCAGCGGGTACTGGCAGGGTGACACCGGGGAGCTGTTTTTT; CDR3 protein: CASGYWQGDTGELFF
clone size: .; CDR3 length: 13; J gene: TRBJ1-4; V gene: TRBV18; D gene: TRBD1; CDR3 DNA: TGTGCCAGCCAGGGACAGAGTAATGAAAAACTGTTTTTT; CDR3 protein: CASQGQSNEKLFF
clone size: .; CDR3 length: 13; J gene: TRBJ1-5; V gene: TRBV30; D gene: .; CDR3 DNA: TGTGCCTGGAGTCCAGGGAGCAATCAGCCCCAGCATTTT; CDR3 protein: CAWSPGSNQPQHF
clone size: few; CDR3 length: 16; J gene: TRBJ1-6; V gene: TRBV9; D gene: TRBD1; CDR3 DNA: TGTGCCAGCAGCGTAGATTTTGACAGGGGTAATTCACCCCTCCACTTT; CDR3 protein: CASSVDFDRGNSPLHF
clone size: .; CDR3 length: 16; J gene: TRBJ2-3; V gene: TRBV18; D gene: .; CDR3 DNA: TGTGCCAGCTCACCACCGCAGCCGGCGGGCACAGATACGCAGTATTTT; CDR3 protein: CASSPPQPAGTDTQYF
clone size: few; CDR3 length: 13; J gene: TRBJ2-1; V gene: TRBV7-2; D gene: .; CDR3 DNA: TGTGCCAGCAGCTTAAGCCTCCCCAATGAGCAGTTCTTC; CDR3 protein: CASSLSLPNEQFF
clone size: few; CDR3 length: 13; J gene: TRBJ2-1; V gene: TRBV7-2; D gene: TRBD2; CDR3 DNA: TGTGCCAGCAGCCCCACTAGCGGGAGGGGTGGGTTCTTC; CDR3 protein: CASSPTSGRGGFF
clone size: .; CDR3 length: 15; J gene: TRBJ2-4; V gene: TRBV6-5; D gene: .; CDR3 DNA: TGTGCCAGCAGGGCGGGGTGGCTAGCCAAAAACATTCAGTACTTC; CDR3 protein: CASRAGWLAKNIQYF
clone size: few; CDR3 length: 13; J gene: TRBJ1-1; V gene: TRBV18; D gene: .; CDR3 DNA: TGTGCCAGCTCGCCGCAGGGAGGACGTGAAGCTTTCTTT; CDR3 protein: CASSPQGGREAFF
clone size: few; CDR3 length: 13; J gene: TRBJ1-1; V gene: TRBV7-6; D gene: TRBD1; CDR3 DNA: TGTGCCAGCGCGAATACAGGGGGCACTGAAGCTTTCTTT; CDR3 protein: CASANTGGTEAFF
clone size: .; CDR3 length: 14; J gene: TRBJ1-1; V gene: TRBV27; D gene: TRBD1; CDR3 DNA: TGTGCCAGCAGGCCCGGACAGGTCCCCACTGAAGCTTTCTTT; CDR3 protein: CASRPGQVPTEAFF
clone size: few; CDR3 length: 15; J gene: TRBJ2-3; V gene: TRBV11-2; D gene: TRBD1; CDR3 DNA: TGTGCCAGCAGCCGCGACAGGGGTATATTAGATACGCAGTATTTT; CDR3 protein: CASSRDRGILDTQYF
clone size: few; CDR3 length: 13; J gene: TRBJ1-2; V gene: TRBV30; D gene: .; CDR3 DNA: TGTGCCTGGAGTAGCAGGGTGAATAATGGCTACACCTTC; CDR3 protein: CAWSSRVNNGYTF
clone size: .; CDR3 length: 13; J gene: TRBJ2-1; V gene: TRBV6-1; D gene: TRBD1; CDR3 DNA: TGTGCCAGCAGTGACCAAGACAGGGGCTTCGGGGTCTTC; CDR3 protein: CASSDQDRGFGVF
clone size: few; CDR3 length: 15; J gene: TRBJ1-2; V gene: TRBV7-9; D gene: TRBD1; CDR3 DNA: TGTGCCAGCAGCTTAGGACAGGGGGTGATCTATGGCTACACCTTC; CDR3 protein: CASSLGQGVIYGYTF
clone size: .; CDR3 length: 13; J gene: TRBJ1-3; V gene: TRBV19; D gene: .; CDR3 DNA: TGTGCCAGTAGCATCCCAGGGAAAAACACCATATATTTT; CDR3 protein: CASSIPGKNTIYF
clone size: few; CDR3 length: 13; J gene: TRBJ1-2; V gene: TRBV30; D gene: TRBD1; CDR3 DNA: TGTGCCTGGAGTGTACTTGGGACAGCTGGCTACACCTTC; CDR3 protein: CAWSVLGTAGYTF
clone size: .; CDR3 length: 17; J gene: TRBJ2-5; V gene: TRBV5-1; D gene: TRBD2; CDR3 DNA: TGCGCCAGCAGCCTGGGACTAGCGGGGGCCAACGGGGAGACCCAGTACTTC; CDR3 protein: CASSLGLAGANGETQYF
clone size: few; CDR3 length: 13; J gene: TRBJ2-1; V gene: TRBV19; D gene: TRBD2; CDR3 DNA: TGTGCCAGTAGGATGGGACTAGCCCGGGAGCAGTTCTTC; CDR3 protein: CASRMGLAREQFF
clone size: .; CDR3 length: 16; J gene: TRBJ2-5; V gene: TRBV5-4; D gene: .; CDR3 DNA: TGTGCCAGCAGCTTGATGTCAGGGTTGGGCCAAGAGACCCAGTACTTC; CDR3 protein: CASSLMSGLGQETQYF
clone size: few; CDR3 length: 15; J gene: TRBJ2-5; V gene: TRBV6-1; D gene: TRBD1; CDR3 DNA: TGTGCCAGCAGTGAAGCGTTACAGGGGATGGAGACCCAGTACTTC; CDR3 protein: CASSEALQGMETQYF
clone size: .; CDR3 length: 12; J gene: TRBJ2-7; V gene: TRBV5-1; D gene: TRBD1; CDR3 DNA: TGCGCCAGCAGCTTTGACAGGGCCGAGCAGTACTTC; CDR3 protein: CASSFDRAEQYF
clone size: few; CDR3 length: 15; J gene: TRBJ2-3; V gene: TRBV18; D gene: TRBD2; CDR3 DNA: TGTGCCAGCTCACCAAAGCGGGAGGCGATAGATACGCAGTATTTT; CDR3 protein: CASSPKREAIDTQYF
clone size: few; CDR3 length: 16; J gene: TRBJ1-1; V gene: TRBV6-1; D gene: .; CDR3 DNA: TGTGCCAGCAGTGAAGCCGGAGCCAATCTTCTTGGCGAAGCTTTCTTT; CDR3 protein: CASSEAGANLLGEAFF
clone size: .; CDR3 length: 14; J gene: TRBJ1-2; V gene: TRBV30; D gene: .; CDR3 DNA: TGTGCCTGGAGTGGATCCCTAGTGCCCACCGGCTACACCTTC; CDR3 protein: CAWSGSLVPTGYTF
clone size: .; CDR3 length: 13; J gene: TRBJ2-7; V gene: TRBV5-8; D gene: TRBD1; CDR3 DNA: TGTGCCAGCAGCTTGGACAGGGGGAACGAGCAGTACTTC; CDR3 protein: CASSLDRGNEQYF
clone size: .; CDR3 length: 13; J gene: TRBJ2-1; V gene: TRBV10-3; D gene: .; CDR3 DNA: TGTGCCATCAAAGGTTCTAGCGATAATGAGCAGTTCTTC; CDR3 protein: CAIKGSSDNEQFF
clone size: .; CDR3 length: 14; J gene: TRBJ2-7; V gene: TRBV11-2; D gene: TRBD2; CDR3 DNA: TGTGCCAGCAGACGATTAGCGGGATCCTACGAGCAGTACTTC; CDR3 protein: CASRRLAGSYEQYF